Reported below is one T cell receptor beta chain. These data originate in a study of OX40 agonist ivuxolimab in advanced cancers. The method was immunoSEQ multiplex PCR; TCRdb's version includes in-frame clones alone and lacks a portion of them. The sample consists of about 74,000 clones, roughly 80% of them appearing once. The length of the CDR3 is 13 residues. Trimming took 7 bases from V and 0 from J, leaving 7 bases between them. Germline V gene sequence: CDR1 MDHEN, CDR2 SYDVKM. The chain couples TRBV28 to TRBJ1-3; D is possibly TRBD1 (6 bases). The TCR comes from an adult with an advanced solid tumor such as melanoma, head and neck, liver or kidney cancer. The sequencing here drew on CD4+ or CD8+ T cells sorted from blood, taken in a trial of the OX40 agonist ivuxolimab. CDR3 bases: TGTGCCAGCATGGACAGCTCTGGAAACACCATATATTTT. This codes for CASMDSSGNTIYF.